This TCR beta chain was profiled in a study of monozygotic twins with inflammatory bowel disease. Reanalyzing the 5' RACE reads, TCRdb keeps one entry per CDR3 protein, without DNA. The sample spans over 120,000 distinct CDR3 sequences; the ten largest clones claim 1% to 1.5%. The CDR3 contains 14 residues. CDR1 is DFQATT and CDR2 is SNEGSKA in the germline V gene (reference sequence). The source of this sequence is a human donor with ulcerative colitis or Crohn's disease, or a healthy co-twin of an affected twin (not recorded which). Sequencing input: blood. This chain joins TRBV20-1 and TRBJ2-3; TCRdb outputs TRBD2, but without DNA this stays unchecked. CDR3 residues: CSARAWEGTDTQYF.